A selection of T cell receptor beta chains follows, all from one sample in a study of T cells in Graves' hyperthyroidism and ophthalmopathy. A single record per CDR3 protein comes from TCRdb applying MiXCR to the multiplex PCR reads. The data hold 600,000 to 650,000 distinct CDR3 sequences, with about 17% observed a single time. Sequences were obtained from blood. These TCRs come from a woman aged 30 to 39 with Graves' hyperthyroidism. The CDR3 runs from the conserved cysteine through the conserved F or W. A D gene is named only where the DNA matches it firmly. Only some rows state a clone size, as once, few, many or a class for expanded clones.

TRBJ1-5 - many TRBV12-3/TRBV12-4 CASTLGGYSNQPQHF TGTGCCAGCACCCTTGGAGGGTATAGCAATCAGCCCCAGCATTTT
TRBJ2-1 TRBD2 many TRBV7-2 CASSTGLAGGNEQFF TGTGCCAGCAGCACGGGACTAGCGGGAGGGAATGAGCAGTTCTTC
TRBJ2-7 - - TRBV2 CASRTRETYEQYF TGTGCCAGCAGGACCCGGGAGACCTACGAGCAGTACTTC
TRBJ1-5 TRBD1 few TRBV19 CASRANRGNQPQHF TGTGCCAGTAGAGCAAACAGGGGAAATCAGCCCCAGCATTTT
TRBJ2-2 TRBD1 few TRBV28 CASSYTGVAVTGELFF TGTGCCAGCAGTTATACAGGGGTAGCTGTCACCGGGGAGCTGTTTTTT
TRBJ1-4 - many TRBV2 CASRRLPGNEKLFF TGTGCCAGCAGGAGGCTTCCAGGGAATGAAAAACTGTTTTTT
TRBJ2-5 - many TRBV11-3 CASSPRAARQETQYF TGTGCCAGCAGCCCGCGGGCAGCACGCCAAGAGACCCAGTACTTC
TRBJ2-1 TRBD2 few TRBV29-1 CSVVSGLYNEQFF TGCAGCGTTGTTAGCGGGCTGTACAATGAGCAGTTCTTC
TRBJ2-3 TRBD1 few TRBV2 CASDGQGVDTQYF TGTGCCAGCGATGGACAGGGAGTAGATACGCAGTATTTT
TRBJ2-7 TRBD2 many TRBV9 CASSPQGLAGTYEQYF TGTGCCAGCAGCCCCCAGGGACTAGCGGGTACCTACGAGCAGTACTTC
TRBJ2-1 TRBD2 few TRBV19 CASGEGGPYNEQFF TGTGCCAGTGGGGAGGGAGGACCCTACAATGAGCAGTTCTTC
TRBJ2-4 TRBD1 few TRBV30 CAWNEGQGFYSKNIQYF TGTGCCTGGAACGAGGGACAGGGTTTTTATTCCAAAAACATTCAGTACTTC
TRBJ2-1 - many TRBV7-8 CASSFLAGMMSEQFF TGTGCCAGCAGCTTTTTAGCAGGGATGATGAGTGAGCAGTTCTTC
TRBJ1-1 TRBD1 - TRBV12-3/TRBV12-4 CASSKQGSNTEAFF TGTGCCAGCAGTAAACAGGGGAGCAACACTGAAGCTTTCTTT
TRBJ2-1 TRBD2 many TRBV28 CASSLRAGGSYNEQFF TGTGCCAGCAGTTTACGGGCGGGAGGCTCCTACAATGAGCAGTTCTTC
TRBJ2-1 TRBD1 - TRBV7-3 CASSLGGDRGSYNEQFF TGTGCCAGCAGCTTAGGAGGGGACAGGGGCTCCTACAATGAGCAGTTCTTC
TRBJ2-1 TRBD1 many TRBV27 CASSGPGGNEQFF TGTGCCAGCAGTGGACCAGGGGGAAATGAGCAGTTCTTC
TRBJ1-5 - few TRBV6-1 CASSELSLLSNQPQHF TGTGCCAGCAGTGAATTAAGCCTCCTTAGCAATCAGCCCCAGCATTTT
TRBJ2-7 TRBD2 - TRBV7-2 CASSLTSGPLREQYF TGTGCCAGCAGCTTGACTAGCGGGCCTCTTCGCGAGCAGTACTTC
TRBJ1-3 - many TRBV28 CASRTGGSGNTIYF TGTGCCAGCAGGACCGGGGGCTCTGGAAACACCATATATTTT
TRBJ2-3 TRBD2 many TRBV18 CASSIAGRADTQYF TGTGCCAGCTCCATAGCGGGAAGGGCAGATACGCAGTATTTT
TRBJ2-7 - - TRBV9 CASSVGASEQYF TGTGCCAGCAGCGTAGGAGCAAGCGAGCAGTACTTC
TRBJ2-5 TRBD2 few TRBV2 CASSVSSGGEETQYF TGTGCCAGCAGTGTTTCCAGCGGGGGTGAAGAGACCCAGTACTTC
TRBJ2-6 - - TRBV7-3 CASSLTAPGANVLTF TGTGCCAGCAGCTTAACGGCTCCTGGGGCCAACGTCCTGACTTTC
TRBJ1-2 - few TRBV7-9 CASSGTRQYEANYGYTF TGTGCCAGCAGCGGTACTCGGCAGTATGAGGCCAACTATGGCTACACCTTC
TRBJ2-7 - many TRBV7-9 CASSLSGGTYEQYF TGTGCCAGCAGTTTATCAGGGGGGACCTACGAGCAGTACTTC